This T cell receptor beta chain came from a study of CD8+CD57+ T cells in acquired aplastic anemia. Genomic DNA provided the template from which TCR beta VDJ and CDR3 profiles were obtained. MiXCR, applied by TCRdb to the reads, yields one record per CDR3 protein. Counted here are 65,000 or so distinct CDR3 sequences, about 50% occurring once; the ten biggest clones make up roughly 2.5%. CDR1 is KGHSH and CDR2 is LQKENI in the germline V gene. V was pared by 7 bases and J by 1 base, with 4 bases of the junction left unmatched. The CDR3 is 14 amino acids. This clonotype was detected ten times or more. As yet, its antigen is unknown. Study-wide results and limits: The study identified about 30 CD8+ CDR3 sequences shared by patients and controls.

The chain is built from TRBV18 and TRBJ2-1; 7 bases align to TRBD1. The sequence came from a human donor in good health, serving as a control. The sample consisted of sorted CD4+, CD8+, or CD8+CD57+ T cells (not recorded which) from PBMCs. The CDR3, as DNA: TGTGCCAGCTTGCAGGGGGTGTCCTACAATGAGCAGTTCTTC. This gives the protein CASLQGVSYNEQFF.